Listed here are 5 T cell receptor beta chains from one sample, sequenced in a study of Ad26.COV2.S vaccination and SARS-CoV-2 variants. Assay used: immunoSEQ multiplex PCR; TCRdb lists only in-frame clones, some missing. The data contain about 350,000 clones, approximately 85% of them singletons. Treatment indicated: over 15 received Ad26.COV2.S at low or high dose, single or two shots; about 5 received placebo; per-sample allocation not given. After the first vaccine or placebo injection, samples were drawn on day 63. The sequencing here drew on peripheral blood, taken in a trial of Ad26.COV2.S vaccine versus placebo. Receptors originate from a person aged 18 to 65 who received the Ad26.COV2.S COVID-19 vaccine or a placebo.

V usage is TRBV6-2 or TRBV6-3 and J usage is TRBJ1-5, with TRBD1 identical over 8 bases. The V gene end was trimmed by 5 bases and the J gene end by 1 base; junction bases not matched to a gene: 13. There are 18 residues in the CDR3. The germline V gene encodes CDR1 MNHEY and CDR2 SVGEGT. CDR3 sequence (DNA): TGTGCCAGCAGTCCGCTTCGGACAGGGACGAACAGCAATCAGCCCCAGCATTTT. Translating it yields CASSPLRTGTNSNQPQHF.

This rearrangement joins TRBV19 to TRBJ2-3, with 7 bases that match TRBD1. This CDR3 has 16 residues. CDR1 is LNHDA, CDR2 SQIVND, per germline (reference sequence). Trimming took 5 bases from V and 3 from J; bases not matched to a gene: 11. CDR3 coding DNA: TGTGCCAGTAGTGTCGCAGGGGGAAGGGGGACAGATACGCAGTATTTT. This codes for CASSVAGGRGTDTQYF.

This clone was seen just once. The chain recombines TRBV21-1 with TRBJ1-5; no DNA check was done on the table's D call, TRBD1. TRBV21-1 has pseudogene status. The length of the CDR3 is 18 residues. Here the CDR3 DNA reads TGTGCCAGCAGCGTTTACCGGGACAGGGGTCTTAGCAATCAGCCCCAGCATTTT. Its protein is CASSVYRDRGLSNQPQHF.

Here the CDR3 reads CAWSGASRADTQYF. DNA of the CDR3: TGTGCCTGGTCCGGGGCCTCAAGAGCAGATACGCAGTATTTT. The chain links TRBV30 to TRBJ2-3; D may match TRBD1 or TRBD2 (5 bases each). CDR3 length: 14 amino acids. Trimming took 5 bases from V and 4 from J, leaving 16 bases between them. Germline values: CDR1 GTSNPN, CDR2 SVGIG (reference sequence). The full variable domain, with the rest looked up from reference TRBV30 and TRBJ2-3, is SQTIHQWPATLVQPVGSPLSLECTVEGTSNPNLYWYRQAAGRGLQLLFYSVGIGQISSEVPQNLSASRPQDRQFILSSKKLLLSDSGFYLCAWSGASRADTQYFGPGTRLTVL.

The V call is TRBV30, the J call TRBJ1-1; maybe TRBD1 (6 bases). Per germline, CDR1 GTSNPN and CDR2 SVGIG (reference sequence). There are 14 residues in the CDR3. Trimming took 3 bases from V and 5 from J, leaving 16 bases between them. This chain's CDR3 is CAWRLQGRGTEAFF. The CDR3 DNA is TGTGCCTGGAGACTACAGGGAAGGGGAACTGAAGCTTTCTTT.